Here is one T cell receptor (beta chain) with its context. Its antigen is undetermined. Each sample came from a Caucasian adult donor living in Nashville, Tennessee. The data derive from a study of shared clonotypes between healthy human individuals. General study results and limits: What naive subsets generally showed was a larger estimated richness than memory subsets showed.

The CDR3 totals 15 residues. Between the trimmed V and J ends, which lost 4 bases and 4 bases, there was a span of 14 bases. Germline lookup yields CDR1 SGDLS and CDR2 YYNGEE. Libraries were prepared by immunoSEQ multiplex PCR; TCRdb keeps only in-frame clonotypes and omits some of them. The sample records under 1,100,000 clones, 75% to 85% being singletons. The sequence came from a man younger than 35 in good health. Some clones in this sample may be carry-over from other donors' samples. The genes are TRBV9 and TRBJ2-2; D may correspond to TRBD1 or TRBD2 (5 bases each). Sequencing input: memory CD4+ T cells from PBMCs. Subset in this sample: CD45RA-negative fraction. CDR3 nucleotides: TGTGCCAGCAGCTTCCGGGGCGGAACCACCGGGGAGCTGTTTTTT. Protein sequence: CASSFRGGTTGELFF.